The next 29 T cell receptor beta chains were all read from a single sample in a study of OX40 agonist ivuxolimab in advanced cancers. Assay used: immunoSEQ multiplex PCR; TCRdb lists only in-frame clones, some missing. This table has tens of thousands of clones, 75% to 90% appearing once. The sequences come from CD4+ or CD8+ T cells sorted from blood, collected in a trial of the OX40 agonist ivuxolimab. Source of these receptors: an adult with an advanced solid tumor such as melanoma, head and neck, liver or kidney cancer.

The chain links TRBV27 to TRBJ2-1; possibly TRBD1 or TRBD2 for D (5 bases each). The germline V gene has CDR1 MNHEY and CDR2 SMNVEV (reference sequence). This CDR3 has 16 amino acids. Trimming took off 6 bases at V and 4 bases at J, with 19 bases between the two ends. CDR3 loop: CASRRDGPRSYNEQFF. The CDR3 DNA reads TGTGCCAGCAGGAGGGACGGGCCACGCTCTTACAATGAGCAGTTCTTC.

This clone was recorded once. The V and J genes are TRBV28 and TRBJ1-2; D gene unclear. Germline-derived CDR1 and CDR2 are MDHEN and SYDVKM. The length of the CDR3 is 14 residues. Trimming pared 2 bases from V and 2 bases from J, leaving 9 bases between. The CDR3 DNA reads TGTGCCAGCAGTTTACAAGCCAACAACTATGGCTACACCTTC. Translating gives CASSLQANNYGYTF.

This clone was seen a handful of times. This chain joins TRBV6-5 and TRBJ2-1, with 11 bases identical to TRBD1. Per the germline V gene, CDR1 is MNHEY and CDR2 is SVGAGI. The CDR3 extends over 15 amino acids. The ends lost 2 bases at V and 9 bases at J; junction bases unmatched: 6. Here the CDR3 reads CASSYPGQGAVEQFF. CDR3 nucleotides: TGTGCCAGCAGTTACCCAGGACAGGGGGCGGTTGAGCAGTTCTTC.

The CDR3 nucleotides are TGTGCCAGCAGTCCCCTCGGGGAGACTGAAGCTTTCTTT. Translated, it gives CASSPLGETEAFF. The rearrangement links TRBV27 to TRBJ1-1; D unresolved. The CDR3 length is 13 residues. Trimming took off 5 bases at V and 5 bases at J, with 12 bases between the two ends. Germline CDR1 reads MNHEY; CDR2 reads SMNVEV (reference sequence).

The chain carries TRBV27 and TRBJ1-5; D is undetermined. Germline V gene lookup returns CDR1 MNHEY and CDR2 SMNVEV (reference sequence). V lost 5 bases and J lost 0, with 5 bases in between. This CDR3 is built from 13 residues. CDR3 amino acids: CASSQDSNQPQHF. The CDR3 coding sequence is TGTGCCAGCAGTCAAGATAGCAATCAGCCCCAGCATTTT.

The chain is built from TRBV19 and TRBJ1-1; D might be TRBD1 (5 bases). The CDR3 runs 13 residues. Germline values: CDR1 LNHDA, CDR2 SQIVND (reference sequence). V dropped 6 bases and J dropped 6 bases, with 14 bases sitting between them. DNA of the CDR3: TGTGCCAGTAGAGTCGGGCAAGGGGCTGAAGCTTTCTTT. This translates into CASRVGQGAEAFF.

The rearrangement links TRBV6-5 to TRBJ2-1; D is undetermined. Germline V gene sequence: CDR1 MNHEY, CDR2 SVGAGI. The ends were cut back, 2 bases at V and 0 bases at J, with 8 bases in the middle. The CDR3 is 15 amino acids. The CDR3 is CASSYSWSSYNEQFF. The CDR3 DNA reads as TGTGCCAGCAGTTACAGTTGGAGCTCCTACAATGAGCAGTTCTTC.

This chain's CDR3 is CATRGLGGDSYEQYF. The CDR3 DNA reads as TGTGCCACCCGAGGATTAGGTGGGGACTCCTACGAGCAGTACTTC. V gene TRBV28 combines with J gene TRBJ2-7, with D hard to call. From germline, CDR1 is MDHEN and CDR2 SYDVKM. V was pared by 10 bases and J by 0 bases, with 19 bases between. The CDR3 is 15 amino acids.

This rearrangement joins TRBV7-3 to TRBJ2-1, with D perhaps matching TRBD2 (6 bases). The CDR3 has 15 amino acids. Per germline, CDR1 SGHTA and CDR2 FQGTGA. V was cut by 2 bases and J by 8 bases, with 16 bases left in between. The CDR3 region has the DNA TGTGCCAGCAGCTTAGGAGGGATGGATATCGATGAGCAGTTCTTC. Translation gives CASSLGGMDIDEQFF.

A remark on this clone: Other DNA sequences within the sample encode an identical CDR3. The chain uses TRBV19 and TRBJ1-1; D unclear. V was pared by 6 bases and J by 0 bases, with 11 bases between. CDR1 and CDR2 from the germline V gene are LNHDA and SQIVND (reference sequence). This CDR3 region has 14 residues. This chain's CDR3 is CASSLGQMNTEAFF. The CDR3 DNA reads as TGTGCCAGTAGCCTCGGTCAGATGAACACTGAAGCTTTCTTT. The variable domain in full, completed from reference TRBV19 and TRBJ1-1, reads DGGITQSPKYLFRKEGQNVTLSCEQNLNHDAMYWYRQDPGQGLRLIYYSQIVNDFQKGDIAEGYSVSREKKESFPLTVTSAQKNPTAFYLCASSLGQMNTEAFFGQGTRLTVV.

The rearrangement joins TRBV19 to TRBJ1-2; D is possibly TRBD1 (5 bases). This CDR3 comprises 17 residues. V lost 3 bases and J 2 bases, leaving 19 bases between the germline ends. The germline V gene encodes CDR1 LNHDA and CDR2 SQIVND (reference sequence). In DNA form, the CDR3 reads TGTGCCAGTAGTATCAGGGACTATGAAGGATCGAACTATGGCTACACCTTC. Translated, it gives CASSIRDYEGSNYGYTF.

The gene calls are TRBV5-8 and TRBJ2-2; D might be TRBD2 (6 bases). Germline V lookup: CDR1 SGHTS, CDR2 YDEGEE. V lost 4 bases and J lost 0, with 10 bases in between. The CDR3 sequence is 15 residues long. This CDR3 reads CASSKGTANTGELFF. CDR3 coding DNA: TGTGCCAGCAGCAAAGGGACTGCGAACACCGGGGAGCTGTTTTTT. The full variable domain, its missing parts supplied by reference TRBV5-8 and TRBJ2-2, is EAGVTQSPTHLIKTRGQQATLRCSPISGHTSVYWYQQALGLGLQFLLWYDEGEERNRGNFPPRFSGRQFPNYSSELNVNALELEDSALYLCASSKGTANTGELFFGEGSRLTVL.

This clone came up a few times. The rearrangement links TRBV11-1 to TRBJ2-7, with TRBD1 matching 9 bases. CDR3 length: 14 residues. Germline values: CDR1 SGHAT, CDR2 FQDESV (reference sequence). The junction had 3 bases not matched to a gene; V was cut back by 3 bases and J by 3 bases. CDR3: CASSFRQGGYEQYF. CDR3 DNA: TGTGCCAGCAGCTTCAGACAGGGGGGCTACGAGCAGTACTTC. Full variable domain (remainder filled in from reference TRBV11-1 and TRBJ2-7): EAEVAQSPRYKITEKSQAVAFWCDPISGHATLYWYRQILGQGPELLVQFQDESVVDDSQLPKDRFSAERLKGVDSTLKIQPAELGDSAMYLCASSFRQGGYEQYFGPGTRLTVT.

The V and J genes are TRBV27 and TRBJ1-2; D is possibly TRBD1 (6 bases). The CDR3 extends over 15 amino acids. Trimming took 5 bases from V and 4 from J, leaving 17 bases between them. Germline CDR1 is MNHEY and CDR2 is SMNVEV (reference sequence). In DNA, the CDR3 is TGTGCCAGCAGTCCCCGAGGAGGGGGAGCCTATGGCTACACCTTC. It yields the protein CASSPRGGGAYGYTF.

The genes are TRBV10-3 and TRBJ1-1; tentatively, D is TRBD1 (5 bases). Trimming stripped 0 bases from V and 0 bases from J, with 5 bases between. Germline-derived CDR1 and CDR2 are ENHRY and SYGVKD. The CDR3 is 14 amino acids. The CDR3 DNA is TGTGCCATCAGTGAGTCGGGGGTGAACACTGAAGCTTTCTTT. Translation: CAISESGVNTEAFF.

The chain joins TRBV27 to TRBJ1-5; D call uncertain. The CDR3 has 15 amino acids. The germline V and J ends were trimmed by 6 bases and 3 bases, with 15 bases remaining between them. The germline V gene has CDR1 MNHEY and CDR2 SMNVEV (reference sequence). The CDR3 bases are TGTGCCAGCAGCCCCTACGGAGGTTTCAATCAGCCCCAGCATTTT. As protein: CASSPYGGFNQPQHF.

A few counts support this clone. The V call is TRBV13, the J call TRBJ1-1, with TRBD1 matching over 8 bases. The CDR3 sequence is 14 residues long. Looked up from germline, CDR1 is PRHDT and CDR2 is FYEKMQ (reference sequence). V trimming: 5 bases; J trimming: 3 bases; junction bases outside the gene matches: 5. CDR3 sequence reads: CASSPETGDTEAFF. In nucleotides, the CDR3 is TGTGCCAGCAGCCCCGAGACAGGGGACACTGAAGCTTTCTTT.

The genes are TRBV10-3 and TRBJ2-3, with D possibly being TRBD2 (5 bases). The CDR3 is 13 amino acids. Germline CDR1 and CDR2: ENHRY and SYGVKD. Trimming removed 0 bases at V and 4 bases at J, with 5 bases between. The CDR3 is CAISESEADTQYF. In DNA form, the CDR3 reads TGTGCCATCAGTGAGTCGGAGGCAGATACGCAGTATTTT.

This clone showed up just once. This chain links TRBV6-1 with TRBJ1-1, with D possibly TRBD1 on 5 matching bases. The CDR3 is made up of 13 amino acids. Per germline, CDR1 MNHNS and CDR2 SASEGT. Between the trimmed V and J ends, which lost 8 bases and 5 bases, there was a span of 15 bases. The CDR3 DNA reads TGTGCCAGCCCAGGGTATTCCATGACTGAAGCTTTCTTT. Its protein is CASPGYSMTEAFF.

The V and J genes are TRBV12-5 and TRBJ1-1; TRBD1 agrees at 9 bases. This CDR3 is 15 amino acids long. Trimming removed 5 bases from V and 4 bases from J; junction bases left unmatched: 8. From germline, CDR1 is LGHNT and CDR2 FRNRAP. In nucleotides, the CDR3 is TGTGCTAGTGGTCGTACCGGGACAGGGAGCACTGAAGCTTTCTTT. Its protein is CASGRTGTGSTEAFF.

The V call is TRBV9, the J call TRBJ1-2; 7 nucleotides agree with TRBD1. CDR3 length equals 16 residues. Looked up from germline, CDR1 is SGDLS and CDR2 is YYNGEE. Germline trimming cut 0 bases from V and 2 bases from J; bases unmatched to any gene: 7. The CDR3 sequence: CASSVAGGSGNYGYTF. The CDR3 bases are TGTGCCAGCAGCGTAGCAGGGGGATCGGGGAACTATGGCTACACCTTC. The variable domain in full, with the rest retrieved from reference TRBV9 and TRBJ1-2, is DSGVTQTPKHLITATGQRVTLRCSPRSGDLSVYWYQQSLDQGLQFLIQYYNGEERAKGNILERFSAQQFPDLHSELNLSSLELGDSALYFCASSVAGGSGNYGYTFGSGTRLTVV.

The V call is TRBV7-3, the J call TRBJ1-1; D might be TRBD1 (5 bases). Trimming cost V 4 bases and J 5 bases, with 14 bases left between them. Germline CDR1 is SGHTA and CDR2 is FQGTGA. CDR3 length equals 14 residues. The CDR3 DNA is TGTGCCAGCAGCTCAGTTAGGGGTTGGACTGAAGCTTTCTTT. Its translation is CASSSVRGWTEAFF.

Written as DNA, the CDR3 is TGTGCCAGTAGTAGTCTAGCGATAAATTACAATGAGCAGTTCTTC. This sequence encodes CASSSLAINYNEQFF. This sequence joins TRBV19 and TRBJ2-1; a possible D gene is TRBD2 (6 bases). Looked up from germline, CDR1 is LNHDA and CDR2 is SQIVND (reference sequence). Trimming left V 4 bases short and J 4 bases short, with 14 bases between. CDR3 length equals 15 residues. The full variable domain, rest sourced from reference TRBV19 and TRBJ2-1, is DGGITQSPKYLFRKEGQNVTLSCEQNLNHDAMYWYRQDPGQGLRLIYYSQIVNDFQKGDIAEGYSVSREKKESFPLTVTSAQKNPTAFYLCASSSLAINYNEQFFGPGTRLTVL.

The chain carries TRBV7-2 and TRBJ1-2, with D possibly being TRBD1 (6 bases). Deletions cut 5 bases from V and 0 bases from J, with 19 bases between. CDR3 length: 17 residues. From germline, CDR1 is SGHTA and CDR2 FQGNSA. CDR3 protein: CASSPHLRGRANYGYTF. Written as DNA, the CDR3 is TGTGCCAGCAGCCCACACCTTAGGGGGAGGGCTAACTATGGCTACACCTTC.

V gene TRBV30 combines with J gene TRBJ2-7; no clear D. V was cut by 1 base and J by 2 bases, with 9 bases left in between. Germline V gene data show CDR1 as GTSNPN and CDR2 as SVGIG (reference sequence). The CDR3 consists of 13 residues. CDR3 sequence (DNA): TGTGCCTGGAGTGCAGCGAGGCCCTACGAGCAGTACTTC. This codes for CAWSAARPYEQYF.

A word on this clone: Relative to the germline gene, one junction end is altered; a read error may explain this. DNA of the CDR3: TGTGCCAGCAGCTCCGATCCCGGGACAGAGTTT. It translates to CASSSDPGTEF. The chain has TRBV6-1 and TRBJ1-5; TRBD1 aligns across 7 bases. The CDR3 has 11 amino acids. CDR1 is MNHNS, CDR2 SASEGT, per germline.

The rearrangement links TRBV2 to TRBJ2-1; TRBD2 agrees at 15 bases. The CDR3 spans 14 residues. V trimming: 10 bases; J trimming: 4 bases; junction bases outside the gene matches: 2. The germline V gene encodes CDR1 SNHLY and CDR2 FYNNEI. In nucleotides, the CDR3 is TGTGCCACCGGGACTAGCGGGGGGTACAATGAGCAGTTCTTC. It codes for CATGTSGGYNEQFF.

The chain combines TRBV30 with TRBJ2-7; D ambiguous. V was shortened by 0 bases and J by 4 bases, with 13 bases between the two germline ends. CDR1 GTSNPN and CDR2 SVGIG come from the germline V gene (reference sequence). This CDR3 region has 14 residues. The CDR3 region has the DNA TGTGCCTGGAGTGTCATAACGGGTCTATACGAGCAGTACTTC. Its protein product is CAWSVITGLYEQYF. The full variable domain, rest sourced from reference TRBV30 and TRBJ2-7, is SQTIHQWPATLVQPVGSPLSLECTVEGTSNPNLYWYRQAAGRGLQLLFYSVGIGQISSEVPQNLSASRPQDRQFILSSKKLLLSDSGFYLCAWSVITGLYEQYFGPGTRLTVT.

CDR3 in amino acids: CASSMGTGNPQHF. CDR3 bases: TGTGCCAGTAGTATGGGGACTGGAAATCCCCAGCATTTT. The J gene is TRBJ1-5, the V gene TRBV19; possibly TRBD1 for D (5 bases). This CDR3 contains 13 residues. V lost 3 bases and J lost 10, with 13 bases in between. Germline CDR1 and CDR2: LNHDA and SQIVND (reference sequence).